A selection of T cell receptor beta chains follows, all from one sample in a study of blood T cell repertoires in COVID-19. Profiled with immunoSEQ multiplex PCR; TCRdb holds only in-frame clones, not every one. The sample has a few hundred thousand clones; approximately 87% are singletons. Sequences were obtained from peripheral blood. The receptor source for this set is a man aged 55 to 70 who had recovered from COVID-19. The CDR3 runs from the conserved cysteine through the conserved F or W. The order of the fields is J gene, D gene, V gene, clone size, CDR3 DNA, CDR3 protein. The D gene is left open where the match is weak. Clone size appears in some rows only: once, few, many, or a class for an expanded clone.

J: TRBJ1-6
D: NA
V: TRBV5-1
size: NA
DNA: TGCGCCAGCAGCTTGCCAGAATCCCATTCACCCCTCCACTTT
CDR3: CASSLPESHSPLHF

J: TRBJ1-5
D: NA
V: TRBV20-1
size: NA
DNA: TGCAGTGCTAGTGTAGTCGGGGGTCCTGAAGCCCAGCATTTT
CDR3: CSASVVGGPEAQHF

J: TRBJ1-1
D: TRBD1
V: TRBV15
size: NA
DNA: TGTGCCACCCAGCCTGACAGGGGATGGAGTGAAGCTTTCTTT
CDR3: CATQPDRGWSEAFF

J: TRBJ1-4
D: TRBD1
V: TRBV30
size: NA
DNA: TGTGCCTGGAGTGGGATAGCCAGGGGGCGTGAAAAACTGTTTTTT
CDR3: CAWSGIARGREKLFF

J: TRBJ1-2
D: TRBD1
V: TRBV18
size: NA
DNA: TGTGCCAGCTCACGCGCTTTTCTGGACAGGGTGGACTATGGCTACACCTTC
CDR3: CASSRAFLDRVDYGYTF

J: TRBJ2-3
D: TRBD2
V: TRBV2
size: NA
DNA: TGTGCCAGCACCATGACTAGCGGGAGGACAGATACGCAGTATTTT
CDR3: CASTMTSGRTDTQYF

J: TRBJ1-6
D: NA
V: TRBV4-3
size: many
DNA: TGCGCCAGCAGCCAAATACAGGGAAATTCACCCCTCCACTTT
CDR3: CASSQIQGNSPLHF

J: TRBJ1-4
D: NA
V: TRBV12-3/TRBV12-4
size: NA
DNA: TGTGCCAGCAGCCCCCCCAGCAGGGAAAAACTGTTTTTT
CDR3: CASSPPSREKLFF

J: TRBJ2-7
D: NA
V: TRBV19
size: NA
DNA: TGTGCCAGTAGTATAGACTTCCCGGGTCCCGAGTACTTC
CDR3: CASSIDFPGPEYF

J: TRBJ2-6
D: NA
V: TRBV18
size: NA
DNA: TGTGCCAGCTCACCGTCGGGGGCCAACGTCCTGACTTTC
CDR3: CASSPSGANVLTF

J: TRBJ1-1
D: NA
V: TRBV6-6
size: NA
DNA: TGTGCCAGCAGTTCCGGGAACACTGAAGCTTTCTTT
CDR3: CASSSGNTEAFF

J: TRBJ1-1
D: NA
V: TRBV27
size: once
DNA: TGTGCCAGCAACTCTGGAGGCGTGAACACTGAAGCTTTCTTT
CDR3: CASNSGGVNTEAFF

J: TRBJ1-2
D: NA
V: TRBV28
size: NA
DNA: TGTGCCAGCAGTTTGTACGGGGATAGCTACACCTTC
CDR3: CASSLYGDSYTF

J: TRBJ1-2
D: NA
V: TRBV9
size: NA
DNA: TGTGCCAGCAGCGTAGAGGTGACAGGAGCATTTGGTGGCTACACCTTC
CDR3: CASSVEVTGAFGGYTF

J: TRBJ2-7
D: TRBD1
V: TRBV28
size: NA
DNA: TGTGCCAGCAGGTTGACAGGGAGTGGCTACGAGCAGTACTTC
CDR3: CASRLTGSGYEQYF

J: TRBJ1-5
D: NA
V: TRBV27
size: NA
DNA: TGTGCCAGCAGTCACCAGGGAAGTCAGCCCCAGCATTTT
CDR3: CASSHQGSQPQHF

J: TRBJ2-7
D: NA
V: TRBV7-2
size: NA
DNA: TGTGCCAGCAGCGTCGGGATAGAAATAACCTACGAGCAGTACTTC
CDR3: CASSVGIEITYEQYF

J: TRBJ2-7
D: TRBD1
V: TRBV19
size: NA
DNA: TGTGCCAGTAGTCCCGGGACAGGGATTTCCTACGAGCAGTACTTC
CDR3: CASSPGTGISYEQYF

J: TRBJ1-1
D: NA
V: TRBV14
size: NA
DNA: TGTGCCAGCAGCCCCCACAGTGTAACTGAAGCTTTCTTT
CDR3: CASSPHSVTEAFF

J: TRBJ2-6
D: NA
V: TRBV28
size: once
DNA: TGTGCCAGCAGCCAGGCCCAGCGGGCTGGGGCCAACGTCCTGACTTTC
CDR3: CASSQAQRAGANVLTF

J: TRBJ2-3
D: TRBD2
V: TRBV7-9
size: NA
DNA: TGTGCCAGCAGTCTGACTAGCGGGGGCACAGATACGCAGTATTTT
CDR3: CASSLTSGGTDTQYF

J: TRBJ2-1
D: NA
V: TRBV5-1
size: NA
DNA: TGCGCCAGCAGCTTATCTAGCGGAGGGGGGAATGAGCAGTTCTTC
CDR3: CASSLSSGGGNEQFF

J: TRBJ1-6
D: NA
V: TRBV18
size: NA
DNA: TGTGCCAGCTCAACCCAGGAAAATTCACCCCTCCACTTT
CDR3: CASSTQENSPLHF

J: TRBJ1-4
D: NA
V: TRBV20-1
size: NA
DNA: TGCAGTGCTAGTTCAAGGGGCCTTGCAACTAATGAAAAACTGTTTTTT
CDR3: CSASSRGLATNEKLFF

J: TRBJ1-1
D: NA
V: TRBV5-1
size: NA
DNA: TGCGCCAGCAGCTTGGGCGGGGGGAGCACTGAAGCTTTCTTT
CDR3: CASSLGGGSTEAFF

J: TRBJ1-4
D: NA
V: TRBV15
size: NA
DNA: TGTGCCACCAGCACACGGAGTCGGGGAACTAATGAAAAACTGTTTTTT
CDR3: CATSTRSRGTNEKLFF

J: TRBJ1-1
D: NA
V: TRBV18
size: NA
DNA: TGTGCCAGCTCACCATTTCTTCAAAACCAGGGGCAGATTGAAGCTTTCTTT
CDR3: CASSPFLQNQGQIEAFF

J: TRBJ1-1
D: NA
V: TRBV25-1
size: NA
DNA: TGTGCCAGCAGCCCCGAGTGGGGGAGGACTGAAGCTTTCTTT
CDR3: CASSPEWGRTEAFF

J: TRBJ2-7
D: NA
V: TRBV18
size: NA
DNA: TGTGCCAGCTCTCGTAGCGGCTACGAGCAGTACTTC
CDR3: CASSRSGYEQYF

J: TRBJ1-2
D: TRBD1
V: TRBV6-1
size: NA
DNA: TGTGCCAGCAGTGAGGGACAGGGGGCGGGGTATGGCTACACCTTC
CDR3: CASSEGQGAGYGYTF

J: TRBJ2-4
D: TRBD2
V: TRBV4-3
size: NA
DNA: TGCGCCAGCAGCCGGACTAGCGGGGGGGCCGACAAAAACATTCAGTACTTC
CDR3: CASSRTSGGADKNIQYF

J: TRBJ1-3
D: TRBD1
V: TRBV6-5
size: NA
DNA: TGTGCCAGCAGAAGGGGACAGGGTGGAAACACCATATATTTT
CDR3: CASRRGQGGNTIYF

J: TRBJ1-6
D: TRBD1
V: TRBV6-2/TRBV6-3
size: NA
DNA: TGTGCCAGCAGTACGGGACAGGGGTATTCACCCCTCCACTTT
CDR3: CASSTGQGYSPLHF

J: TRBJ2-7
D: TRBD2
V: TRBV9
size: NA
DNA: TGTGCCAGCAGCCCCCGGGCAGGGGATCGGCGACTAGCGGGGACCTCCTACGAGCAGTACTTC
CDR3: CASSPRAGDRRLAGTSYEQYF

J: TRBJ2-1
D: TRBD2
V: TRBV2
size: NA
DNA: TGTGCCAGCCGATCAGCGGGAGGGCTTCTCAATGAGCAGTTCTTC
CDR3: CASRSAGGLLNEQFF

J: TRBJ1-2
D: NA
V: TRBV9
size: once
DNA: TGTGCCAGCAGCGTGCAGGGTAATGGCTATGGCTACACCTTC
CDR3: CASSVQGNGYGYTF

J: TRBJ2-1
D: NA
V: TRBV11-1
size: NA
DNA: TGTGCCAGCAGCTTAGCAACTAGCTATGGTGAGCAGTTCTTC
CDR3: CASSLATSYGEQFF

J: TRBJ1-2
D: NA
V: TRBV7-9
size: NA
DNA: TGTGCCAGCAGCGTCCGGGACAAAAGAGAAGGAGCTAACTATGGCTACACCTTC
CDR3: CASSVRDKREGANYGYTF

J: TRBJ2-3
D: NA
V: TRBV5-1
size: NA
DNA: TGCGCCAGCAGCTCCAGCGTGAGGGAAGATACGCAGTATTTT
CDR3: CASSSSVREDTQYF

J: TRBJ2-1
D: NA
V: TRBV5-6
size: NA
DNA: TGTGCCAGCAGCTTCAACAATGAGCAGTTCTTC
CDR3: CASSFNNEQFF

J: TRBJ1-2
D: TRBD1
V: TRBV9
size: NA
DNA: TGTGCCAGCAGCGCCGGACAGGGCAACTATGGCTACACCTTC
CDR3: CASSAGQGNYGYTF

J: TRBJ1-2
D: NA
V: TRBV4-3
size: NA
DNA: TGCGCCAGCAGCCAAGGCGGGCGTGGCAGGACCTTGAACTATGGCTACACCTTC
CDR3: CASSQGGRGRTLNYGYTF

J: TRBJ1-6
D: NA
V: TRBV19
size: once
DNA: TGTGCCAGTAGTACAGGGATAGGACCCCTCCACTTT
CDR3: CASSTGIGPLHF

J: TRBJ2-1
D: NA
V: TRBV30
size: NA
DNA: TGTGCCTGGAGTCTGACTAGGTCTTACAATGAGCAGTTCTTC
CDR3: CAWSLTRSYNEQFF

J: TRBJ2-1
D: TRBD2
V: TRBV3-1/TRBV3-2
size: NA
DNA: TGTGCCAGCAGCCCACTAGCGGGAGGGAACTACAATGAGCAGTTCTTC
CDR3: CASSPLAGGNYNEQFF

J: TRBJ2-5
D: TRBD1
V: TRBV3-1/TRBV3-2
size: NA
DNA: TGTGCCAGCGAAAGACAGGGGGGGGAAGAGACCCAGTACTTC
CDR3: CASERQGGEETQYF

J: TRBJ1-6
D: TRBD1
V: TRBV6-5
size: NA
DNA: TGTGCCAGCAGTTACTCGGGACAGTCGGGGGCACCCCTCCACTTT
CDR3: CASSYSGQSGAPLHF

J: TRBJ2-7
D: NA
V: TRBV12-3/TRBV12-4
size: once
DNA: TGTGCCAGCAGTTTCCGCGGCGAGCAGTACTTC
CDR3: CASSFRGEQYF

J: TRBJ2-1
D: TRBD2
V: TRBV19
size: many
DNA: TGTGCCAGTAGTCTCCCGGTTGCGGGGGGGTTTTATGAGCAGTTCTTC
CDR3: CASSLPVAGGFYEQFF

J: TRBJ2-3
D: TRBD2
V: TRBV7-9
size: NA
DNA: TGTGCCAGCAGCGCGGGACTAGCGGGGGTAACAGATACGCAGTATTTT
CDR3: CASSAGLAGVTDTQYF

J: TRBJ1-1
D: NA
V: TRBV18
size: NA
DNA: TGTGCCAGCTCACCACCTGCAGGAGGGGACACTGAAGCTTTCTTT
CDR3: CASSPPAGGDTEAFF

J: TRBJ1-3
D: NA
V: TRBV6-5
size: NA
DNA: TGTGCCAGCAGAGTGGGAGACACCAGAAACACCATATATTTT
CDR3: CASRVGDTRNTIYF

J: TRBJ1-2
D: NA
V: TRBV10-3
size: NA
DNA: TGTGCCATCAGTGAGTGGGGAGGGGACAAAGCTAACTATGGCTACACCTTC
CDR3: CAISEWGGDKANYGYTF

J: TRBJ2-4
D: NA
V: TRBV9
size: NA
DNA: TGTGCCAGCAGCGCCGCGGGACAGAGCAAAAACATTCAGTACTTC
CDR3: CASSAAGQSKNIQYF